Sequencing of this T cell receptor beta chain was carried out in a study of T cell responses to AZD1222 COVID-19 vaccine. Study outcomes and limitations: After the peak T cell response, and only then, were repertoires sampled.

This clone was seen once. Its antigen is undetermined. Trimming shortened V by 2 bases and J by 6 bases, and 14 bases separated the two germline ends. Germline CDR1 is WNHNN and CDR2 is SYGVQD (reference sequence). The CDR3 is 14 residues long. Method: immunoSEQ multiplex PCR; TCRdb's copy keeps in-frame clones and lacks some. The sample shows about 130,000 clones, roughly 90% of them seen only once. The sequencing here drew on peripheral blood, taken on day 0 of AZD1222 vaccination. The V call is TRBV10-1, the J call TRBJ2-7; no definite D call. The clonotype originates from an adult in good health. The CDR3 spells CASSEPHVGSEQYF. Written as DNA, the CDR3 is TGCGCCAGCAGTGAGCCCCATGTGGGGTCCGAGCAGTACTTC.